This TCR beta chain emerged from a study of OX40 agonist ivuxolimab in advanced cancers. At the level of the study: The drug used for patients, ivuxolimab, was an agonistic anti-OX40 (CD134) antibody. Three patients responded partially, comprising one with hepatocellular carcinoma and two with cutaneous melanoma. Findings and caveats of the study: Compared with CD4+, CD8+ T cells on average had more expanded clones. In the 0.1 to 3.0 mg/kg range, CD4+ and CD8+ blood T cells had expanded clonally by week 6.

This clone was found a few times. Its antigen is not known. TCRdb's copy holds only in-frame clones and misses some; the assay was immunoSEQ multiplex PCR. The repertoire includes around 91,000 clones, 85% to 90% of them detected once, and 0.15% to 0.2% sits in the top ten. Germline CDR1 SGDLS, CDR2 YYNGEE. J gave up 1 base and V 4 bases, and 4 bases lay outside the gene matches. The CDR3 extends over 14 amino acids. Sequenced material: CD4+ or CD8+ T cells sorted from blood, taken in a trial of the OX40 agonist ivuxolimab. The source of this sequence is an adult with an advanced solid tumor such as melanoma, head and neck, liver or kidney cancer. The chain combines TRBV9 with TRBJ1-1; TRBD1 matches 7 bases. This chain's CDR3 is CASSFGQANTEAFF. CDR3 DNA: TGTGCCAGCAGCTTCGGACAGGCGAACACTGAAGCTTTCTTT.